The clone carrying this TCR beta chain occurred a few times. Looked up from germline, CDR1 is SEHNR and CDR2 is FQNEAQ (reference sequence). The CDR3 covers 13 residues. Between the trimmed V and J ends, which lost 5 bases and 2 bases, there was a span of 7 bases. The table came from immunoSEQ multiplex PCR; TCRdb's copy has only in-frame clones and leaves some out. The sample lists approximately 51,000 clones, more than 70% seen once, with roughly 22% in the top ten. The sample belongs to a study of PD-L1 blockade in urothelial cancer. Time point defined: pretreatment peripheral blood. The chain joins TRBV7-9 to TRBJ1-5; no definite D call. The receptor's source is a man aged 55 to 69 with urothelial cancer. The sequences come from PBMCs, collected around atezolizumab (anti-PD-L1) treatment. The CDR3 protein is CASSIQGNQPQHF. The CDR3 DNA reads as TGTGCCAGCAGCATTCAGGGCAATCAGCCCCAGCATTTT.